The following is a TCR beta chain sequence with its context. The sample originates from a study of blood T cell repertoires in COVID-19. Method: immunoSEQ multiplex PCR; TCRdb's copy keeps in-frame clones and lacks some. Seen here are 150,000 or so clones, around 87% observed once, and the top ten hold about 6%. Germline V lookup: CDR1 LGHDT, CDR2 YNNKEL (reference sequence). The CDR3 is 12 amino acids. Trimming left V 2 bases short and J 4 bases short, with 3 bases between. The source is an elderly man with acute or convalescent COVID-19. Material: peripheral blood. The genes are TRBV3-1 (or the pseudogene TRBV3-2) and TRBJ1-3; no clear D. CDR3 coding DNA: TGTGCCAGCAGCCAACTGGGAAACACCATATATTTT. Translating it yields CASSQLGNTIYF.